This T cell receptor (beta chain) was documented in a study of early T cells in non-severe SARS-CoV-2 infection. Individual cDNA molecules received unique molecular identifiers. TCRdb reanalysed the 5' RACE reads using MiXCR and keeps one entry per CDR3 protein. This sample has about 80,000 distinct CDR3 sequences, with 9.5% to 15% found just once. The CDR3 has 13 amino acids. Between the trimmed V and J ends, which lost 6 bases and 4 bases, there was a span of 10 bases. Looked up from germline, CDR1 is ENHRY and CDR2 is SYGVKD. This clonotype was detected ten times or more. The specimen was whole blood. The source is an adult who was a healthcare worker with PCR-confirmed SARS-CoV-2 infection or an uninfected control (not recorded which). This rearrangement joins TRBV10-3 to TRBJ1-5; possible D gene TRBD1, 6 bases. The CDR3 loop reads CAIRQGLNQPQHF. Written as DNA, the CDR3 is TGTGCCATCAGACAGGGTTTAAATCAGCCCCAGCATTTT.